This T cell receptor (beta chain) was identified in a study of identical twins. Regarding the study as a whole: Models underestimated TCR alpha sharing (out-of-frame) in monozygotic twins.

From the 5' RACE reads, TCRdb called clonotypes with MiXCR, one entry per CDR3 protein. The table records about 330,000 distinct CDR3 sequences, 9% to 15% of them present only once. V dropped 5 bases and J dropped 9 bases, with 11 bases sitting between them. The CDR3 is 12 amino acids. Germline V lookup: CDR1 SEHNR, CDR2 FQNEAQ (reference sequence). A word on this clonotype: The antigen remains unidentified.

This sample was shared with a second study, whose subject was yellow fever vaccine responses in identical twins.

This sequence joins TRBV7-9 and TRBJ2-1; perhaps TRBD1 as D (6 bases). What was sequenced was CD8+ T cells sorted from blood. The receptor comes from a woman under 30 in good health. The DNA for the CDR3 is TGTGCCAGCAGCAGACAGGCCTTTGAGCAGTTCTTC. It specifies CASSRQAFEQFF. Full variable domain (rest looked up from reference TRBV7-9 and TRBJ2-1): DTGVSQNPRHKITKRGQNVTFRCDPISEHNRLYWYRQTLGQGPEFLTYFQNEAQLEKSRLLSDRFSAERPKGSFSTLEIQRTEQGDSAMYLCASSRQAFEQFFGPGTRLTVL.